This TCR beta chain was sequenced during a study of Ad26.COV2.S vaccination and SARS-CoV-2 variants. CDR1 is LGHNA and CDR2 is YNFKEQ in the germline V gene. V lost 1 base and J lost 4, with 14 bases in between. The CDR3 totals 16 residues. Treatment indicated: roughly 20 received Ad26.COV2.S at low or high dose, single or two shots; roughly five received placebo; per-sample allocation not given. Collection of the samples took place on day 63 after the first injection of vaccine or placebo. Libraries were prepared by immunoSEQ multiplex PCR; TCRdb keeps only in-frame clonotypes and omits some of them. The sample has 350,000 to 500,000 clones, 90% seen once; the top ten hold under 4.5%.

The sequence came from a person between 18 and 65 years old who received the Ad26.COV2.S COVID-19 vaccine or a placebo. The specimen was peripheral blood, collected in a trial of Ad26.COV2.S vaccine versus placebo. V gene TRBV4-2 combines with J gene TRBJ2-1; D is unclear. CDR3 sequence (DNA): TGTGCCAGCAGCCAAGGTGGAGTTGTAGAATACAATGAGCAGTTCTTC. Residues: CASSQGGVVEYNEQFF.